The rows below give T cell receptor beta chains drawn from one sample of a study of blood T cell repertoires in COVID-19. The table came from immunoSEQ multiplex PCR; TCRdb's copy has only in-frame clones and leaves some out. The data show over 100,000 clones, more than 80% seen once. The source material was peripheral blood. The receptors come from a woman in her sixties or seventies with acute or convalescent COVID-19. The conserved cysteine and the conserved F or W are not part of the CDR3 here.

J | V | length | CDR3
TRBJ2-3 | TRBV4-2 | 20 | ASSQVLPYTRGGQLSTDTQY
TRBJ2-7 | TRBV6-5 | 11 | AGRRTGSYEQY
TRBJ2-1 | TRBV30 | 14 | AWSLGTGGNGDEQF
TRBJ1-4 | TRBV6-5 | 13 | ASSFDRIKDEKLF
TRBJ1-1 | TRBV7-8 | 12 | ASTQRRGQTEAF
TRBJ1-5 | TRBV12-5 | 10 | ASGNGGQPQH
TRBJ2-1 | TRBV5-1 | 16 | ASSLDSQGAGPFHEQF
TRBJ1-4 | TRBV11-2 | 11 | ASSLGGGLKLF
TRBJ2-2 | TRBV6-5 | 12 | ASKGAVHTGELF
TRBJ2-5 | TRBV7-3 | 17 | ASSLTALSTSGGRETQY
TRBJ1-1 | TRBV14 | 11 | ASSRIQDTEAF
TRBJ1-1 | TRBV5-1 | 15 | ASSLVLTSGTVAEAF
TRBJ1-6 | TRBV4-1 | 13 | ASSLNRGENSPLH
TRBJ1-1 | TRBV30 | 8 | AWGRREAF
TRBJ2-1 | TRBV4-2 | 14 | ASSPRTSGGYNEQF
TRBJ1-2 | TRBV6-6 | 13 | ASSWDTGEGYGYT
TRBJ2-6 | TRBV12-3/TRBV12-4 | 11 | ASSSPRANVLT
TRBJ1-4 | TRBV7-3 | 12 | ASSPSGPHEKLF
TRBJ2-5 | TRBV18 | 10 | ASSPAEETQY
TRBJ1-5 | TRBV27 | 13 | ASRLFEASNQPQH
TRBJ1-2 | TRBV4-2 | 13 | ASSQEYRGNYGYT
TRBJ1-2 | TRBV5-4 | 11 | ASRQTGNYGYT
TRBJ2-3 | TRBV7-6 | 14 | ASSLEPGGITDTQY
TRBJ1-6 | TRBV27 | 13 | ASSLEGAANSPLH
TRBJ2-5 | TRBV28 | 9 | ASSTRETQY
TRBJ2-3 | TRBV24-1 | 12 | ATSDTGGTDTQY
TRBJ1-1 | TRBV29-1 | 13 | SAQGQEGAAIEAF
TRBJ2-1 | TRBV9 | 15 | ASSLLVSASSYNEQF
TRBJ1-5 | TRBV4-1 | 13 | ASSQTTQGDQPQH
TRBJ2-3 | TRBV5-1 | 14 | ASSWGRTGFTDTQY
TRBJ1-1 | TRBV2 | 12 | ASKGQGASNEAF
TRBJ1-1 | TRBV18 | 11 | ASSQTGGIEAF
TRBJ2-1 | TRBV21-1 | 9 | ASSSESEQF
TRBJ2-2 | TRBV30 | 12 | AWNRQANTGELF
TRBJ2-2 | TRBV5-1 | 12 | ASSLEWAVGELF
TRBJ1-4 | TRBV5-1 | 12 | ASSAGQSNEKLF
TRBJ1-2 | TRBV12-3/TRBV12-4 | 11 | ASSPYRNTGYT
TRBJ1-3 | TRBV19 | 14 | ASSPDRTNSGNTIY
TRBJ2-3 | TRBV9 | 9 | ASSDFNTQY
TRBJ2-6 | TRBV7-2 | 15 | ASSRMQAGSGANVLT
TRBJ2-5 | TRBV3-1/TRBV3-2 | 13 | ASSQVGTAGETQY
TRBJ1-2 | TRBV7-2 | 12 | ASSLGTEVYGYT
TRBJ2-2 | TRBV10-3 | 13 | ATIKGDLATGELF
TRBJ1-1 | TRBV6-5 | 9 | ASSYTGKAF
TRBJ2-5 | TRBV6-5 | 12 | ASRRTGGLETQY
TRBJ1-2 | TRBV18 | 15 | ASSPQDGGATLYGYT